The present TCR beta chain was sequenced within a study of human CD8 memory T cell subsets. The identity of TPEX cells was that of CCR7+ PD-1+ TIGIT+ early memory CD8+ T cells with exhausted-like traits. The PBMC came from buffy coats of healthy donors. Enrichment of total CD8+ T cells was achieved using negative magnetic separation. Per subset, duplicate vials of 150,000 sorted CD8+ T cells supplied RNA. In germline, CDR1 is MNHNS, CDR2 SASEGT. This CDR3 has 13 amino acids. UMI-labeled 5' RACE was used, and it produced the TCR beta libraries. In the source study's methods: Every TCR beta library contained from approximately 3,000 to 20,000 functional CDR3 beta clonotypes. TCRdb reworked the 5' RACE reads into one entry per CDR3 protein, no DNA. These V and J calls derive from TCRdb rather than the authors' analysis. Its clone listing holds some 7,000 distinct CDR3 sequences.

The rearrangement uses TRBV6-1 and TRBJ2-1. Sequencing was performed on CD8+ T cells from PBMCs. This TCR was recovered from a human donor in good health. The CDR3 loop is CASSLSSYNEQFF.